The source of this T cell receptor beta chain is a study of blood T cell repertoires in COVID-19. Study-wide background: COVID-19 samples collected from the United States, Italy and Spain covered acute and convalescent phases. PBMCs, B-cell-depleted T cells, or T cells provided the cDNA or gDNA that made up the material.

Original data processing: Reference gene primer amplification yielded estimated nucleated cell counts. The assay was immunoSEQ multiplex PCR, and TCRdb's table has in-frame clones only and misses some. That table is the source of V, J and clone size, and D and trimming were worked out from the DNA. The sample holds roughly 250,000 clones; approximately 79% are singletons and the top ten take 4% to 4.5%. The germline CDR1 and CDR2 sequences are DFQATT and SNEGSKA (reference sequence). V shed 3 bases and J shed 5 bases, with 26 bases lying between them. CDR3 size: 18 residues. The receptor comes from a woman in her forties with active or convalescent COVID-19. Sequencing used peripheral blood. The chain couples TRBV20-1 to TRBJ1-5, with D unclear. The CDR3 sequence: CSASPFPLYAVGDQPQHF. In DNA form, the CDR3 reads TGCAGTGCTAGTCCTTTTCCTCTTTACGCGGTCGGGGATCAGCCCCAGCATTTT.